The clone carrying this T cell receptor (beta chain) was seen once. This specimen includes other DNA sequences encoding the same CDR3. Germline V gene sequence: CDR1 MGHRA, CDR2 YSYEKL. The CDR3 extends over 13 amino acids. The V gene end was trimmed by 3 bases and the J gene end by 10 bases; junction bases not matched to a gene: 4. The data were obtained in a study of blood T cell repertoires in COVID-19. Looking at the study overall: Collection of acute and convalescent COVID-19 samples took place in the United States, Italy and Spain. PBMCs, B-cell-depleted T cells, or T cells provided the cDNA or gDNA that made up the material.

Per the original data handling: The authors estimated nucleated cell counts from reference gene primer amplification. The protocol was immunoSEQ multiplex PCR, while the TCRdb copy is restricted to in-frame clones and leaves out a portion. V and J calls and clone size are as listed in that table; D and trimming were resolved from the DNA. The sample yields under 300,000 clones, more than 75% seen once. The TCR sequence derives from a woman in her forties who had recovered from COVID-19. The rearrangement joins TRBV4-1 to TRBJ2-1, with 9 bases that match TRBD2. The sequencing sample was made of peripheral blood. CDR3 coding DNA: TGCGCCAGCAGCCAGGGACTAGCCGGAGAGCAGTTCTTC. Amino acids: CASSQGLAGEQFF.